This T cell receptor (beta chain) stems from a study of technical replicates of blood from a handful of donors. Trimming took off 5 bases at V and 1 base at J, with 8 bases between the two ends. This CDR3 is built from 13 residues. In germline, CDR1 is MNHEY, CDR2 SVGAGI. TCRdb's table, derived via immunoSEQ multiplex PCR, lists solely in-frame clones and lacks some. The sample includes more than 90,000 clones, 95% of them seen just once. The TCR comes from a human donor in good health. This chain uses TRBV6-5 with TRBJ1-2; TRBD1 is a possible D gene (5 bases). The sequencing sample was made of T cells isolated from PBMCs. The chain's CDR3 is CASSRDSNYGYTF. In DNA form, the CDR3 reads TGTGCCAGCAGTCGAGACAGTAACTATGGCTACACCTTC.